The rows below give T cell receptor beta chains drawn from one sample of a study of blood T cell repertoires in COVID-19. Sequencing was performed with immunoSEQ multiplex PCR; in TCRdb, only in-frame clones are kept and a portion is missing. The sample has some 160,000 clones; 70% to 80% are singletons. The sequenced sample consisted of PBMCs or T cells enriched from blood (not recorded which). Receptors were obtained from a woman aged 70-85 years in a cohort exposed to, infected with or recovered from COVID-19 (not recorded which). CDR3s leave out the opening cysteine and the closing phenylalanine or tryptophan.

len	v_gene	j_gene	CDR3aa
10	TRBV18	TRBJ1-2	ASSHGQDGYT
13	TRBV18	TRBJ2-7	ASSPPGQGTYEQY
14	TRBV19	TRBJ2-1	ASLGWGASSYNEQF
14	TRBV5-1	TRBJ2-5	ASSLGRAYMEETQY
14	TRBV4-1	TRBJ2-2	ASSQALGTSQRELF
10	TRBV12-3/TRBV12-4	TRBJ1-4	ASRLGGEKLF
11	TRBV5-4	TRBJ1-2	ASSSITGNGYT
12	TRBV28	TRBJ2-1	ASSLQDRYNEQF
13	TRBV7-2	TRBJ2-7	ASSPRPGETYEQY
11	TRBV28	TRBJ2-5	ASNLGVLETQY
12	TRBV28	TRBJ1-2	ASSSRGVRYGYT
11	TRBV25-1	TRBJ2-5	ASSETSDGTQY
10	TRBV28	TRBJ2-4	ASSLGVHIQY
14	TRBV20-1	TRBJ2-2	SASGTSGRANGELF
11	TRBV5-5	TRBJ2-7	ASSLGQGGEQY
12	TRBV7-9	TRBJ2-3	ASSPRGATDTQY
12	TRBV25-1	TRBJ2-5	ASSERKGGETQY
13	TRBV4-1	TRBJ1-4	ASSAQGARAEKLF
10	TRBV5-6	TRBJ2-3	ASSLRTGAVD
13	TRBV28	TRBJ2-7	ASRPRRGASYEQY
13	TRBV12-5	TRBJ1-5	ASVPSGNSNQPQH
14	TRBV7-8	TRBJ2-2	ASSLRDTSNTGELF
11	TRBV2	TRBJ1-4	ASSELRLGKLF
10	TRBV28	TRBJ1-2	ASSSGKGGYT
13	TRBV28	TRBJ2-2	ASSPGDRNTGELF
11	TRBV12-3/TRBV12-4	TRBJ2-5	ASSSLASETQY
11	TRBV29-1	TRBJ1-4	SVETDSPEKLF
14	TRBV7-6	TRBJ1-6	ASSSGTRSYNSPLH
14	TRBV4-2	TRBJ2-1	ASSPVSSGSSREQF
11	TRBV16	TRBJ1-2	ASSLNRDDGYT
13	TRBV10-3	TRBJ2-1	AISSTGGAYNEQF
9	TRBV28	TRBJ2-7	GSAGRYEQY
18	TRBV4-1	TRBJ2-6	ASSQLTRGEVSSGANVLT
10	TRBV11-1	TRBJ1-2	ASRRTGGGYT
11	TRBV12-3/TRBV12-4	TRBJ2-1	ASSLLEYNEQF
14	TRBV5-6	TRBJ2-5	ASSWGTSGRARPQY
13	TRBV19	TRBJ1-2	ASSPSIRGHYGYT
12	TRBV7-2	TRBJ2-7	ASSLQRTNYEQY
15	TRBV5-6	TRBJ2-5	AASRGVTSDSQETQY
12	TRBV4-3	TRBJ1-6	ASSQYGRESPLH
14	TRBV5-4	TRBJ2-1	ASSTTSGSSYNEQF